This T cell receptor (beta chain) was sequenced for a study of T cells after yellow fever vaccination. Study details: Researchers used SMART-Seq v4 Ultra Low Input to prepare fractions that had low cell numbers.

V was shortened by 1 base and J by 0 bases, with 10 bases between the two germline ends. Germline lookup yields CDR1 MNHEY and CDR2 SVGAGI. This CDR3 has 16 amino acids. General study findings and limits: A large majority of primary-vaccination clones showed up again after the booster (approximately 96% CD4, around 90% CD8).

About this clonotype: No antigen is known for it.

TCRdb processed the 5' RACE reads anew with MiXCR; each CDR3 protein has one entry. Among about 510,000 distinct CDR3 sequences listed, 21% were seen once. The chain joins TRBV6-5 to TRBJ2-1, with a tentative D call TRBD2 (6 bases). The sample was PBMCs, taken around 3 weeks after the first yellow fever vaccination. The sequence was collected from a man aged 18-30 years who received the YFV17D yellow fever vaccine. CDR3 sequence reads: CASSYFAGSSYNEQFF. CDR3 in DNA: TGTGCCAGCAGTTACTTCGCGGGGAGCTCCTACAATGAGCAGTTCTTC.